Listed here are 23 T cell receptor beta chains from one sample, sequenced in a study of immune evolution from preneoplasia to lung adenocarcinoma. Repertoires were generated with immunoSEQ multiplex PCR, while TCRdb's copy carries only in-frame clones and drops some. This table has around 3,200 clones, around 80% appearing once. The sequencing input was FFPE adjacent normal lung tissue. These receptors were obtained from a donor of 70 years or more with lung adenocarcinoma.

CDR3 nucleotide sequence: TGTGCCAGTAGCCTCCCGGGGACAGGTCTCGACGAGCAGTACTTC. Its translation: CASSLPGTGLDEQYF. The chain carries TRBV19 and TRBJ2-7, with 8 positions matching TRBD1. Germline V gives CDR1 LNHDA, CDR2 SQIVND (reference sequence). V was clipped by 6 bases and J by 5 bases; unmatched bases: 12. The CDR3 extends over 15 amino acids.

This chain's CDR3 is CASTRGGGGTEAFF. The CDR3 region has the DNA TGTGCCAGCACCCGCGGGGGGGGTGGCACTGAAGCTTTCTTT. The chain couples TRBV6-5 to TRBJ1-1; D might be TRBD1 (5 bases). The length of the CDR3 is 14 residues. V was cut by 7 bases and J by 4 bases, with 16 bases left in between. Germline-derived CDR1 and CDR2 are MNHEY and SVGAGI.

The V call is TRBV27, the J call TRBJ2-1, with TRBD2 identical over 7 bases. CDR3 length: 13 amino acids. V trimming: 6 bases; J trimming: 5 bases; junction bases outside the gene matches: 4. Germline loops: CDR1 MNHEY, CDR2 SMNVEV (reference sequence). The CDR3 sequence is CASRGGEDNEQFF. For the CDR3, the DNA is TGTGCCAGCAGGGGAGGGGAGGACAATGAGCAGTTCTTC.

This clone was seen only once. V and J are TRBV11-1 and TRBJ2-1; a possible D gene is TRBD2 (6 bases). There are 13 residues in the CDR3. With 4 bases removed from V and 10 bases from J, the gap between germline ends came to 14 bases. In germline, CDR1 is SGHAT, CDR2 FQDESV (reference sequence). The CDR3 nucleotides are TGTGCCAGCAGCTCCCAGGTGGCGGGGGAGCAGTTCTTC. Protein sequence: CASSSQVAGEQFF. Looking up the rest from reference TRBV11-1 and TRBJ2-1 gives the full variable domain: EAEVAQSPRYKITEKSQAVAFWCDPISGHATLYWYRQILGQGPELLVQFQDESVVDDSQLPKDRFSAERLKGVDSTLKIQPAELGDSAMYLCASSSQVAGEQFFGPGTRLTVL.

The chain has TRBV5-1 and TRBJ2-7; no clear D gene. The CDR3 loop spans 13 amino acids. Germline V gene lookup returns CDR1 SGHRS and CDR2 YFSETQ. Trimming shortened V by 4 bases and J by 6 bases, and 14 bases separated the two germline ends. CDR3 residues: CASSADGPREQYF. The CDR3 DNA sequence: TGCGCCAGCAGCGCGGACGGCCCCCGCGAGCAGTACTTC.

J is TRBJ2-4 and V is TRBV7-9; no clear D. V was cut by 2 bases and J by 0 bases, with 5 bases left in between. The CDR3 totals 14 residues. From germline, CDR1 is SEHNR and CDR2 FQNEAQ (reference sequence). CDR3: CASSLYEAKNIQYF. The DNA of the CDR3 is TGTGCCAGCAGCTTATATGAAGCCAAAAACATTCAGTACTTC.

This chain connects TRBV7-2 to TRBJ1-1; 8 nucleotides agree with TRBD1. With V trimmed by 1 base and J by 0 bases, 4 bases remained unmatched. Germline V gives CDR1 SGHTA, CDR2 FQGNSA. The CDR3 extends over 16 amino acids. The CDR3 is CASSLVGDRMNTEAFF. Here the CDR3 DNA reads TGTGCCAGCAGCTTAGTAGGGGACAGGATGAACACTGAAGCTTTCTTT.

The chain employs TRBV29-1 and TRBJ2-7; 12 bases map to TRBD2. Per the germline V gene, CDR1 is SQVTM and CDR2 is ANQGSEA. V shed 6 bases, J shed 4 bases, and the junction held 7 bases outside the gene matches. The CDR3 runs to 14 residues. The CDR3 nucleotides are TGCAGCGTCACGACTAGCGGGAGCTTATACGAGCAGTACTTC. This encodes CSVTTSGSLYEQYF.

This chain joins TRBV29-1 and TRBJ2-5, with 7 nucleotides matching TRBD1. Germline assignment: CDR1 SQVTM and CDR2 ANQGSEA. V shed 8 bases and J 5 bases; nucleotides not matched to a gene: 14. This CDR3 region has 14 residues. The CDR3 reads CSTIGGRQGETQYF. In DNA, the CDR3 is TGCAGCACCATTGGGGGTAGACAGGGTGAGACCCAGTACTTC.

The rearrangement uses TRBV27 and TRBJ2-1; D perhaps matches TRBD1 (6 bases). Looked up from germline, CDR1 is MNHEY and CDR2 is SMNVEV (reference sequence). V lost 6 bases, J lost 8 bases, and 8 bases lay in between. The CDR3 covers 11 residues. The chain's CDR3 is CASRWTDEQFF. The DNA for the CDR3 is TGTGCCAGCAGATGGACAGATGAGCAGTTCTTC.

This sequence joins TRBV11-2 and TRBJ1-1; tentatively, D is TRBD1 (5 bases). CDR3 length equals 15 residues. Germline V gene lookup returns CDR1 SGHAT and CDR2 FQNNGV. V lost 5 bases and J lost 4, with 17 bases in between. The CDR3 loop is CASSPPYPGSTEAFF. CDR3 bases: TGTGCCAGCAGCCCACCCTATCCAGGGAGCACTGAAGCTTTCTTT.

This chain links TRBV25-1 with TRBJ2-7; TRBD1 is a possible D gene (7 bases). Trimming cost V 4 bases and J 2 bases, with 24 bases left between them. Germline CDR1 and CDR2: MGHDK and SYGVNS. The CDR3 consists of 18 residues. The CDR3 spells CASSGQGQGGLSTYEQYF. For the CDR3, the DNA is TGTGCCAGCAGTGGTCAGGGGCAGGGGGGCCTTTCCACCTACGAGCAGTACTTC.

This clone came up a few times. The chain carries TRBV15 and TRBJ2-2, with TRBD2 identical over 16 bases. Germline values: CDR1 LNHNV, CDR2 YYDKDF (reference sequence). The CDR3 extends over 18 amino acids. V was pared by 5 bases and J by 6 bases, with 9 bases of the junction left unmatched. CDR3 bases: TGTGCCACCAGCTTACAGGGGACTAGCGGGAGGGCCGCCGGGGAGCTGTTTTTT. Protein sequence: CATSLQGTSGRAAGELFF.

The chain combines TRBV30 with TRBJ2-7; TRBD2 is a possible D gene (6 bases). Germline assignment: CDR1 GTSNPN and CDR2 SVGIG (reference sequence). The CDR3 extends over 15 amino acids. V lost 4 bases to trimming and J lost 2 bases, with 18 bases between them. CDR3 amino acids: CAWTRGGSNPYEQYF. The CDR3 region has the DNA TGTGCCTGGACCCGCGGAGGGAGCAACCCCTACGAGCAGTACTTC.

The gene calls are TRBV6-1 and TRBJ2-1; no firm D call. The germline V gene has CDR1 MNHNS and CDR2 SASEGT. V was cut by 2 bases and J by 1 base, with 15 bases left in between. The CDR3 sequence is 17 residues long. CDR3 protein: CASSETLWLESYNEQFF. The DNA for the CDR3 is TGTGCCAGCAGTGAAACATTATGGCTAGAATCCTACAATGAGCAGTTCTTC.

The rearrangement uses TRBV13 and TRBJ1-1, with a possible D match to TRBD1 (6 bases). V lost 6 bases to trimming and J lost 0 bases, with 14 bases between them. The length of the CDR3 is 15 residues. Germline loops: CDR1 PRHDT, CDR2 FYEKMQ (reference sequence). The CDR3 bases are TGTGCCAGCAGGCCGAGGGGGGGGATGAACACTGAAGCTTTCTTT. Encoded protein: CASRPRGGMNTEAFF.

The V call is TRBV6-5, the J call TRBJ1-1; D is undetermined. The length of the CDR3 is 13 residues. The germline gives CDR1 MNHEY, CDR2 SVGAGI. With 5 bases removed from V and 5 bases from J, the gap between germline ends came to 12 bases. CDR3 amino acids: CASSTSLGTEAFF. Here the CDR3 DNA reads TGTGCCAGCAGTACTAGTTTGGGGACTGAAGCTTTCTTT.

V and J are TRBV9 and TRBJ2-1; the D is unclear. Germline-derived CDR1 and CDR2 are SGDLS and YYNGEE. V was shortened by 4 bases and J by 2 bases, with 16 bases between the two germline ends. CDR3 size: 16 residues. The CDR3 sequence is CASSPRTDAAYNEQFF. CDR3 bases: TGTGCCAGCAGCCCCCGGACGGATGCTGCCTACAATGAGCAGTTCTTC.

V gene TRBV7-6 combines with J gene TRBJ2-5, with D uncertain. CDR1 SGHVS and CDR2 FNYEAQ come from the germline V gene. CDR3 length: 11 residues. V was clipped by 3 bases and J by 5 bases, with 4 bases between them. CDR3 region: CASSFGETQYF. CDR3 bases: TGTGCCAGCAGCTTCGGGGAGACCCAGTACTTC.

J is TRBJ2-7 and V is TRBV7-9, with D hard to call. Germline V gene sequence: CDR1 SEHNR, CDR2 FQNEAQ (reference sequence). Trimming shortened V by 5 bases and J by 0 bases, and 14 bases separated the two germline ends. There are 15 residues in the CDR3. The CDR3 sequence is CASSPRTSVSYEQYF. DNA of the CDR3: TGTGCCAGCAGCCCAAGGACCTCCGTCTCCTACGAGCAGTACTTC.

In this sample, this clone turned up a few times. The chain joins TRBV11-3 to TRBJ2-5; 8 bases are shared with TRBD1. Trimming removed 5 bases from V and 4 bases from J; junction bases left unmatched: 9. The CDR3 has 15 residues. Germline CDR1 is SGHNT and CDR2 is YENEEA. CDR3 amino acids: CASSREAGGTETQYF. As DNA, the CDR3 is TGTGCCAGCAGCCGCGAGGCAGGGGGCACAGAGACCCAGTACTTC.

V is TRBV2 and J is TRBJ1-1; maybe TRBD1 (5 bases). Trimming removed 5 bases from V and 0 bases from J, with 10 bases in between. The CDR3 has 14 amino acids. Germline V gene lookup returns CDR1 SNHLY and CDR2 FYNNEI. The CDR3 is CASSLRVLNTEAFF. For the CDR3, the DNA is TGTGCCAGCAGTCTCAGGGTGTTGAACACTGAAGCTTTCTTT.

In this sample, this clone turned up a few times. This rearrangement joins TRBV7-2 to TRBJ1-2; 8 bases are a match to TRBD1. Unmatched junction bases numbered 9, after V lost 5 bases and J lost 4 bases. The CDR3 is 15 residues long. Looked up from germline, CDR1 is SGHTA and CDR2 is FQGNSA. Here the CDR3 DNA reads TGTGCCAGCAGCCTAACCGGACAGGGAAGCTATGGCTACACCTTC. As protein: CASSLTGQGSYGYTF.